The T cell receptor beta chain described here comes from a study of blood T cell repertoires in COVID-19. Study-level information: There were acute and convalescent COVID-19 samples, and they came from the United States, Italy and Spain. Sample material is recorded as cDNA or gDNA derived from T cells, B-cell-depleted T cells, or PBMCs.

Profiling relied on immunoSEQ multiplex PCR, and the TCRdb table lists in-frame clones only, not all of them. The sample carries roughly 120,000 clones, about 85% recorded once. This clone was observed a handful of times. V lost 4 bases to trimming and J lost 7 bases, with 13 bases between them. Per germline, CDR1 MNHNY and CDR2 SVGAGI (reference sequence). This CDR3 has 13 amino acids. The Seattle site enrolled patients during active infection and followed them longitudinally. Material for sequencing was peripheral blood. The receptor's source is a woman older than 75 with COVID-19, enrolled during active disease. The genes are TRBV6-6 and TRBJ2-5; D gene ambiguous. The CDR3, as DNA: TGTGCCAGCAGTTTGGGCCCCACCGGGACCCAGTACTTC. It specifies CASSLGPTGTQYF.